The clone carrying this T cell receptor (beta chain) was counted ten times or more. Its antigen is as yet unknown. This sample was taken from a study of blood T cells in healthy people across ages. With a J-beta primer mix and a sample-barcoded 5' primer, a second PCR ran roughly 6 to 11 cycles. TCRdb independently ran MiXCR on the 5' RACE reads; one entry per CDR3 protein. The sample lists about 1.1 million distinct CDR3 sequences; about two fifths were seen once. Study results and caveats: Naive CD4+ cells and diversity were both higher in long-lived donors than in aged donors.

The CDR3 totals 13 residues. Trimming took 3 bases from V and 5 from J, leaving 14 bases between them. CDR1 and CDR2 from the germline V gene are SQVTM and ANQGSEA. The TCR originated in a man younger than 35 in good health. The sequencing input was blood. The chain combines TRBV29-1 with TRBJ2-7; D perhaps matches TRBD2 (7 bases). CDR3 amino acids: CSVDAGANHEQYF. CDR3 sequence (DNA): TGCAGCGTTGATGCGGGGGCAAATCACGAGCAGTACTTC.